These 21 T cell receptor beta chains originate from one sample sequenced in a study of prognosis after radiotherapy for stage I lung cancer. The genomic DNA TCR beta CDR3 region underwent two rounds of multiplex PCR. Amplification during the initial PCR round employed primers specific to each TRBV and TRBJ gene. TCRdb called the multiplex PCR reads again in MiXCR, with one record for every CDR3 protein. The sample carries fewer than 25,000 distinct CDR3 sequences, approximately 26% recorded once. The sequencing used PBMCs, collected before or after stereotactic body radiation therapy (not recorded which). The receptors stem from a donor of 50 years or more with non-small cell lung cancer.

This clonotype was found many times. The rearrangement joins TRBV20-1 to TRBJ1-1, with D perhaps TRBD1 (6 bases). The CDR3 has 14 amino acids. Per germline, CDR1 DFQATT and CDR2 SNEGSKA (reference sequence). V was cut by 2 bases and J by 1 base, with 11 bases left in between. CDR3 residues: CSARRGATNTEAFF. The CDR3 DNA sequence: TGCAGTGCTAGACGGGGGGCAACGAACACTGAAGCTTTCTTT.

As for this clonotype: Since a far larger clone is one base different, this is likely a read error. For the CDR3, the DNA is TGTGCCAGCAGTAGATGGGGAGAGAGCTCTGGGTCCAACGTCCTGACTTTC. Its protein product is CASSRWGESSGSNVLTF. The genes are TRBV6-4 and TRBJ2-6, with D perhaps TRBD2 (5 bases). The CDR3 runs 17 residues. CDR1 is MRHNA, CDR2 SNTAGT, per germline.

In its sample, this clonotype is medium-sized. The genes are TRBV30 and TRBJ1-2; 8 nucleotides agree with TRBD1. Per germline, CDR1 GTSNPN and CDR2 SVGIG (reference sequence). The CDR3 is 15 amino acids. V shed 3 bases, J shed 2 bases, and the junction held 8 bases outside the gene matches. The CDR3 DNA is TGTGCCTGGAGGGGTCTACAGGGGGAGAACTATGGCTACACCTTC. Its translation is CAWRGLQGENYGYTF.

This clonotype is deemed medium-sized. This chain links TRBV7-9 with TRBJ1-6; TRBD1 is a possible D gene (5 bases). The CDR3 length is 15 residues. The germline V and J ends were trimmed by 1 base and 7 bases, with 11 bases remaining between them. Germline V lookup: CDR1 SEHNR, CDR2 FQNEAQ (reference sequence). CDR3 coding DNA: TGTGCCAGCAGCTTAGGGGGCGGGGGGAATTCACCCCTCCACTTT. Its translation: CASSLGGGGNSPLHF.

The table lists this clonotype with many counts. The CDR3 nucleotides are TGTGCCAGCAGCTCTTATCGGGGGAGCACAGATACGCAGTATTTT. Its translation is CASSSYRGSTDTQYF. The chain combines TRBV7-2 with TRBJ2-3; tentative D call: TRBD2 (6 bases). V was cut by 4 bases and J by 0 bases, with 11 bases left in between. This CDR3 is 15 amino acids long. CDR1 is SGHTA, CDR2 FQGNSA, per germline.

This clonotype was recorded many times. The V gene is TRBV6-1, the J gene TRBJ2-7; D may be TRBD1 or TRBD2 (5 bases each). With 6 bases removed from V and 3 bases from J, the gap between germline ends came to 15 bases. Germline-derived CDR1 and CDR2 are MNHNS and SASEGT. CDR3 size: 14 residues. This CDR3 is CASRRRDDYYEQYF. DNA for the CDR3: TGTGCCAGCAGACGCCGGGACGATTACTACGAGCAGTACTTC.

This clonotype was observed many times. The chain carries TRBV19 and TRBJ2-5; D gene unclear. The CDR3 is made up of 14 amino acids. CDR1 is LNHDA, CDR2 SQIVND, per germline (reference sequence). V was shortened by 7 bases and J by 4 bases, with 16 bases between the two germline ends. CDR3 protein: CASKRSTQSETQYF. The CDR3 DNA sequence: TGTGCCAGTAAACGATCAACTCAGTCAGAGACCCAGTACTTC.

Many counts were recorded for this clonotype. CDR3 amino acids: CATFPGTGFSGANVLTF. The CDR3 nucleotides read TGTGCCACCTTCCCCGGGACAGGGTTCTCTGGGGCCAACGTCCTGACTTTC. V is TRBV28 and J is TRBJ2-6; 9 positions agree with TRBD1. After removal of 10 bases from V and 0 bases from J, the junction contained 10 bases not matched to a gene. The CDR3 is made up of 17 amino acids. Germline V gives CDR1 MDHEN, CDR2 SYDVKM.

This clonotype was detected ten times or more. This rearrangement joins TRBV27 to TRBJ2-6; unclear D gene. Trimming removed 4 bases from V and 2 bases from J, with 12 bases in between. This CDR3 is 16 amino acids long. Germline loops: CDR1 MNHEY, CDR2 SMNVEV (reference sequence). The CDR3 loop is CASSYMSSTGANVLTF. The CDR3 nucleotides read TGTGCCAGCAGTTATATGTCGAGTACTGGGGCCAACGTCCTGACTTTC. Combining the CDR3 with reference TRBV27 and TRBJ2-6 gives the whole variable domain EAQVTQNPRYLITVTGKKLTVTCSQNMNHEYMSWYRQDPGLGLRQIYYSMNVEVTDKGDVPEGYKVSRKEKRNFPLILESPSPNQTSLYFCASSYMSSTGANVLTFGAGSRLTVL.

As DNA, the CDR3 is TGTGCCAGCAGGTATCGGGAGCTTGGGGGCGAGCAGTACTTC. Protein product: CASRYRELGGEQYF. V usage is TRBV14 and J usage is TRBJ2-7, with D perhaps matching TRBD2 (6 bases). The V end was cut by 6 bases, the J end by 6 bases, with 18 bases between. Germline V gene data show CDR1 as SGHDN and CDR2 as FVKESK. There are 14 residues in the CDR3.

In its sample, this clonotype was seen many times. The chain joins TRBV6-5 to TRBJ2-7; maybe TRBD1 (7 bases). CDR1 and CDR2 from the germline V gene are MNHEY and SVGAGI. The ends were cut back, 3 bases at V and 2 bases at J, with 11 bases in the middle. There are 14 residues in the CDR3. CDR3 loop: CASSYAGGPYEQYF. The CDR3 nucleotides read TGTGCCAGCAGTTATGCAGGGGGGCCCTACGAGCAGTACTTC.

Many counts were recorded for this clonotype. The chain joins TRBV2 to TRBJ1-2; the D is unclear. The CDR3 is made up of 12 amino acids. Trimming pared 6 bases from V and 0 bases from J, leaving 5 bases between. CDR1 and CDR2 from the germline V gene are SNHLY and FYNNEI. For the CDR3, the DNA is TGTGCCAGCAGCCGAGCTAACTATGGCTACACCTTC. This gives the protein CASSRANYGYTF.

This clonotype was detected ten times or more. The V and J genes are TRBV6-9 and TRBJ2-5; 12 bases map to TRBD1. The length of the CDR3 is 16 residues. Looked up from germline, CDR1 is MNHGY and CDR2 is SVAAGI. V shed 3 bases and J 4 bases; nucleotides not matched to a gene: 6. Here the CDR3 DNA reads TGTGCCAGCAGTTACTACGGGACAGGGGGCAGAGAGACCCAGTACTTC. Its protein product is CASSYYGTGGRETQYF.

This clonotype is medium-sized by share. This chain joins TRBV7-2 and TRBJ2-1; D gene uncertain. Trimming removed 5 bases at V and 3 bases at J, with 8 bases between. The germline gives CDR1 SGHTA, CDR2 FQGNSA. This CDR3 spans 13 amino acids. DNA for the CDR3: TGTGCCAGCAGCAAACGGAACTACAATGAGCAGTTCTTC. Translation: CASSKRNYNEQFF.

Many counts were recorded for this clonotype. The J gene is TRBJ2-1, the V gene TRBV4-1; TRBD2 matches 12 bases. CDR1 is MGHRA, CDR2 YSYEKL, per germline. With 4 bases clipped from V and 6 bases from J, the junction kept 7 bases outside the gene matches. The length of the CDR3 is 16 residues. The DNA of the CDR3 is TGCGCCAGCAGCCCTAGCGGGAGGGCCAGGGTCAATGAGCAGTTCTTC. Amino acids: CASSPSGRARVNEQFF.

This clonotype has a count of ten or more. The chain links TRBV13 to TRBJ2-3; 10 nucleotides match TRBD1. With 5 bases clipped from V and 0 bases from J, the junction kept 5 bases outside the gene matches. The CDR3 sequence is 16 residues long. Looked up from germline, CDR1 is PRHDT and CDR2 is FYEKMQ (reference sequence). CDR3 amino acids: CASSTRDRGSTDTQYF. CDR3 nucleotides: TGTGCCAGCAGCACCCGGGACAGGGGTAGCACAGATACGCAGTATTTT. Together with reference TRBV13 and TRBJ2-3, the CDR3 gives the full variable domain: AAGVIQSPRHLIKEKRETATLKCYPIPRHDTVYWYQQGPGQDPQFLISFYEKMQSDKGSIPDRFSAQQFSDYHSELNMSSLELGDSALYFCASSTRDRGSTDTQYFGPGTRLTVL.

This chain uses TRBV7-9 with TRBJ2-7; D uncertain. The V gene lost 0 bases and the J gene lost 4 bases, with 10 bases spanning the gap. This CDR3 spans 14 amino acids. CDR1 is SEHNR, CDR2 FQNEAQ, per germline (reference sequence). The chain's CDR3 is CASSLAVCQYEQYF. CDR3 sequence (DNA): TGTGCCAGCAGCTTAGCGGTATGCCAATACGAGCAGTACTTC.

This clonotype was found many times. The rearrangement links TRBV7-2 to TRBJ2-7, with unresolved D. Germline values: CDR1 SGHTA, CDR2 FQGNSA. V was clipped by 4 bases and J by 1 base, with 8 bases between them. The CDR3 spans 13 residues. The CDR3 DNA reads as TGTGCCAGCAGCTCCTACGGTTCCTACGAGCAGTACTTC. Translated, it gives CASSSYGSYEQYF. Full variable domain (remainder filled in from reference TRBV7-2 and TRBJ2-7): GAGVSQSPSNKVTEKGKDVELRCDPISGHTALYWYRQSLGQGLEFLIYFQGNSAPDKSGLPSDRFSAERTGGSVSTLTIQRTQQEDSAVYLCASSSYGSYEQYFGPGTRLTVT.

Ten or more counts support this clonotype. J is TRBJ2-2 and V is TRBV6-9; TRBD2 is a possible D gene (6 bases). Germline V gives CDR1 MNHGY, CDR2 SVAAGI. The CDR3 loop spans 13 amino acids. With 3 bases removed from V and 6 bases from J, the gap between germline ends came to 8 bases. The CDR3 sequence: CASSYAGSGELFF. CDR3 DNA sequence: TGTGCCAGCAGTTACGCGGGGTCCGGGGAGCTGTTTTTT.

On this clonotype itself: The junction shows a germline mismatch at one end, possibly a read error. This rearrangement joins TRBV5-8 to TRBJ1-1, with a possible D match to TRBD1 (5 bases). Germline lookup yields CDR1 SGHTS and CDR2 YDEGEE. CDR3 length: 16 residues. The DNA of the CDR3 is TGCGCCAGCCACCGACCGGGGGACTACCGGAACACTGAAGCTTTCTTT. Translated: CASHRPGDYRNTEAFF.

By share, this clonotype ranks as medium-sized. The chain is built from TRBV24-1 and TRBJ2-1; 8 nucleotides match TRBD2. CDR3 length equals 16 residues. The junction had 4 bases not matched to a gene; V was cut back by 2 bases and J by 2 bases. From germline, CDR1 is KGHDR and CDR2 SFDVKD. CDR3 bases: TGTGCCACCAGTGATTCTAGCGGGTATGCCTACAATGAGCAGTTCTTC. It specifies CATSDSSGYAYNEQFF.